A selection of T cell receptor beta chains follows, all from one sample in a study of shared clonotypes between healthy human individuals. This table comes from immunoSEQ multiplex PCR, and its TCRdb copy is limited to in-frame clones, with some not included. The top ten clones hold approximately 0.1% of a sample with 660,000 or so clones, around 96% of them seen once. The specimen was naive CD8+ T cells sorted from blood. These receptor sequences come from a young woman in good health. Both conserved end residues are part of each CDR3. Each record gives: J gene, clone size, D gene, V gene, CDR3 protein, CDR3 DNA. The D gene is left open where the match is weak. The size entry is marked missing in some rows and otherwise reads once, few, many or a size class.

j_call: TRBJ2-5; clone_size: few; d_call: .; v_call: TRBV19; cdr3_aa: CASSIRETQYF; cdr3_nt: TGTGCCAGTAGTATTCGAGAGACCCAGTACTTC
j_call: TRBJ2-1; clone_size: .; d_call: TRBD2; v_call: TRBV7-9; cdr3_aa: CASREGGGTSGYNEQFF; cdr3_nt: TGTGCCAGCAGAGAGGGTGGAGGGACTAGCGGCTACAATGAGCAGTTCTTC
j_call: TRBJ2-7; clone_size: .; d_call: TRBD1; v_call: TRBV11-2; cdr3_aa: CASRHRDSLGEQYF; cdr3_nt: TGTGCCAGCAGACATAGGGACAGCCTCGGCGAGCAGTACTTC
j_call: TRBJ1-6; clone_size: .; d_call: TRBD1; v_call: TRBV27; cdr3_aa: CASTGQGLSPLHF; cdr3_nt: TGTGCCAGCACTGGACAGGGGCTTTCACCCCTCCACTTT
j_call: TRBJ1-2; clone_size: .; d_call: .; v_call: TRBV5-3; cdr3_aa: CARSLESVERGYGYTF; cdr3_nt: TGTGCCAGAAGCTTGGAGTCTGTCGAGAGGGGTTATGGCTACACCTTC
j_call: TRBJ1-1; clone_size: .; d_call: .; v_call: TRBV28; cdr3_aa: CASSFSSATGNTEAFF; cdr3_nt: TGTGCCAGCAGTTTTTCCTCCGCGACAGGGAACACTGAAGCTTTCTTT
j_call: TRBJ2-1; clone_size: once; d_call: .; v_call: TRBV29-1; cdr3_aa: CSVPSGGEQFF; cdr3_nt: TGCAGCGTTCCAAGCGGAGGGGAGCAGTTCTTC
j_call: TRBJ1-1; clone_size: .; d_call: .; v_call: TRBV6-4; cdr3_aa: CASSDRQGGYTEAFF; cdr3_nt: TGTGCCAGCAGTGACCGGCAGGGCGGGTACACTGAAGCTTTCTTT
j_call: TRBJ1-1; clone_size: .; d_call: .; v_call: TRBV2; cdr3_aa: CASSHRASRLRNTEAFF; cdr3_nt: TGTGCCAGCAGTCACCGGGCCTCTCGATTGAGGAACACTGAAGCTTTCTTT
j_call: TRBJ1-1; clone_size: .; d_call: .; v_call: TRBV29-1; cdr3_aa: CSVEERGDPADEAFF; cdr3_nt: TGCAGCGTTGAAGAGAGGGGGGACCCCGCAGATGAAGCTTTCTTT
j_call: TRBJ1-1; clone_size: once; d_call: .; v_call: TRBV27; cdr3_aa: CASSFSGMNTEAFF; cdr3_nt: TGTGCCAGCAGTTTTTCCGGGATGAACACTGAAGCTTTCTTT